This entry features one TCR beta chain sequence. Its specificity is not known. Clones were read by immunoSEQ multiplex PCR, and TCRdb kept only the in-frame ones, dropping some. The sample lists over a million clones, approximately 98% occurring once. These data belong to a study of shared clonotypes between healthy human individuals. The study, taken as a whole, reports: Researchers found naive subsets generally carried larger estimated richness than memory subsets. Incomplete sequencing of sorted subsets was indicated by rarefaction despite large depth.

Germline assignment: CDR1 SEHNR and CDR2 FQNEAQ (reference sequence). This CDR3 spans 11 amino acids. Between the trimmed V and J ends, which lost 6 bases and 8 bases, there was a span of 7 bases. Only Caucasian adults living in Nashville, Tennessee made up the donor group. CD45RA-negative memory and CD45RA+ naive subsets were split from the CD4+ cells. The rearrangement uses TRBV7-9 and TRBJ1-4; D is unresolved. This sequence originates from a man aged 25 to 45 in good health. Source material: naive CD4+ T cells sorted from blood. Noted subset: CD45RA+ positively selected. The CDR3 DNA reads TGTGCCAGCAGAGGCGGGGAAAAACTGTTTTTT. Translated: CASRGGEKLFF.